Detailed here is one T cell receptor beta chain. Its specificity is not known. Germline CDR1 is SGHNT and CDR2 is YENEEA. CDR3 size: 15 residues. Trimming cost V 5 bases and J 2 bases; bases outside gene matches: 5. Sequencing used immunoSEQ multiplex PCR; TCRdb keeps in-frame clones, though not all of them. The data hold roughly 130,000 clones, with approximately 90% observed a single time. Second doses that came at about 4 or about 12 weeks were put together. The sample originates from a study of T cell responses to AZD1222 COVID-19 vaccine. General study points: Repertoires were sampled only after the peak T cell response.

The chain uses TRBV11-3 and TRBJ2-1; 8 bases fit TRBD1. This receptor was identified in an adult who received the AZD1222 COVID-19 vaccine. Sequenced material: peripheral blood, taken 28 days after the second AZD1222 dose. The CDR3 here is CASSNRGSAYNEQFF. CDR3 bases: TGTGCCAGCAGCAACAGGGGGTCGGCCTACAATGAGCAGTTCTTC.